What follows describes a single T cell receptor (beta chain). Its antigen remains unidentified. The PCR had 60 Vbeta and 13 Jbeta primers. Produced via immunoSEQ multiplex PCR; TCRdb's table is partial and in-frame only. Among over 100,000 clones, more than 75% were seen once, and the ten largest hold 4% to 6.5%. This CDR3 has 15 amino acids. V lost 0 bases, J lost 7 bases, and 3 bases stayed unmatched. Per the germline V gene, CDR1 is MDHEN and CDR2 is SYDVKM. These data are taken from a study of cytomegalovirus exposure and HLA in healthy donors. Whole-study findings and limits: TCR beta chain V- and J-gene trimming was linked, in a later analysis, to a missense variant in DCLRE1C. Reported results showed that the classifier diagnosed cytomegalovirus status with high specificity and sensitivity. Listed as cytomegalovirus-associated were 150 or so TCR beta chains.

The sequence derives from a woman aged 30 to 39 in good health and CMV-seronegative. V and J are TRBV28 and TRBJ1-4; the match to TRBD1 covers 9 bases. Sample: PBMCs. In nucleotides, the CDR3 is TGTGCCAGCAGTTTATGGGGGACAGGGACTGAAAAACTGTTTTTT. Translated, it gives CASSLWGTGTEKLFF.